One sample yielded the 18 T cell receptor beta chains listed below, sequenced in a study of T cell responses to AZD1222 COVID-19 vaccine. Data came from immunoSEQ multiplex PCR; TCRdb stores just in-frame clones and leaves some out. This sample has some 120,000 clones, with approximately 90% found just once. The sequenced sample was peripheral blood, obtained 28 days after the second AZD1222 dose. All receptors come from an adult who received the AZD1222 COVID-19 vaccine.

This clone appeared once. The gene calls are TRBV7-9 and TRBJ2-2, with D possibly TRBD1 on 6 matching bases. CDR1 and CDR2 (germline): SEHNR, FQNEAQ (reference sequence). V was shortened by 5 bases and J by 4 bases, with 14 bases between the two germline ends. CDR3 length equals 15 residues. DNA of the CDR3: TGTGCCAGCAGCCATCGGACAGTAACCACCGGGGAGCTGTTTTTT. This codes for CASSHRTVTTGELFF.

The chain employs TRBV7-6 and TRBJ2-7, with D tentatively TRBD1 (6 bases). The CDR3 has 14 amino acids. Germline CDR1 reads SGHVS; CDR2 reads FNYEAQ. V lost 3 bases and J 6 bases, leaving 15 bases between the germline ends. The DNA for the CDR3 is TGTGCCAGCAGCTTGGGGGCCAGCGTGAGCGAGCAGTACTTC. Translated, it gives CASSLGASVSEQYF.

The table lists this clone with a count of one. The chain uses TRBV5-6 and TRBJ2-7, with TRBD1 matching 7 bases. Germline loops: CDR1 SGHDT, CDR2 YYEEEE. V lost 0 bases, J lost 2 bases, and 2 bases stayed unmatched. The CDR3 runs to 14 residues. The CDR3 sequence: CASSLGDRAYEQYF. The CDR3, as DNA: TGTGCCAGCAGCTTGGGGGACAGAGCCTACGAGCAGTACTTC. Based on the CDR3 plus reference TRBV5-6 and TRBJ2-7, the full variable domain is DAGVTQSPTHLIKTRGQQVTLRCSPKSGHDTVSWYQQALGQGPQFIFQYYEEEERQRGNFPDRFSGHQFPNYSSELNVNALLLGDSALYLCASSLGDRAYEQYFGPGTRLTVT.

The chain combines TRBV18 with TRBJ1-2, with D possibly TRBD1 on 6 matching bases. The V gene lost 4 bases and the J gene lost 8 bases, with 11 bases spanning the gap. The CDR3 length is 12 residues. CDR1 and CDR2 from the germline V gene are KGHSH and LQKENI. CDR3 nucleotides: TGTGCCAGCTCACAACAGGGTACCGGCTACACCTTC. This codes for CASSQQGTGYTF.

The chain carries TRBV4-2 and TRBJ1-5; possibly TRBD1 for D (5 bases). V shed 5 bases and J shed 5 bases, with 10 bases lying between them. The CDR3 is 13 residues long. CDR1 is LGHNA, CDR2 YNFKEQ, per germline. The CDR3 DNA reads TGTGCCAGCAGCTTGGGGACGGATCAGCCCCAGCATTTT. It specifies CASSLGTDQPQHF.

V gene TRBV3-1 (or the pseudogene TRBV3-2) combines with J gene TRBJ1-3; no clear D gene. CDR1 is LGHDT, CDR2 YNNKEL, per germline (reference sequence). The CDR3 runs to 15 residues. V lost 1 base, J lost 0 bases, and 7 bases lay in between. As DNA, the CDR3 is TGTGCCAGCAGCCAAGGGAGGCCCTCTGGAAACACCATATATTTT. Protein product: CASSQGRPSGNTIYF.

The V call is TRBV18, the J call TRBJ2-6; D is possibly TRBD1 (6 bases). The germline V and J ends were trimmed by 0 bases and 0 bases, with 12 bases remaining between them. This CDR3 has 18 residues. Per germline, CDR1 KGHSH and CDR2 LQKENI. CDR3 residues: CASSPPDSLFSGANVLTF. CDR3 nucleotide sequence: TGTGCCAGCTCACCACCGGACAGTTTGTTCTCTGGGGCCAACGTCCTGACTTTC.

V gene TRBV4-1 combines with J gene TRBJ2-7, with TRBD1 as a possible D gene (6 bases). The CDR3 contains 14 residues. CDR1 is MGHRA and CDR2 is YSYEKL in the germline V gene. V was trimmed by 6 bases and J by 2 bases, leaving 14 bases between them. CDR3 sequence reads: CASSGTGRTYEQYF. CDR3 in DNA: TGCGCCAGCAGTGGAACAGGGAGAACCTACGAGCAGTACTTC.

This clone was counted only a few times. The J gene is TRBJ2-7, the V gene TRBV9; D remains ambiguous. In germline, CDR1 is SGDLS, CDR2 YYNGEE. This CDR3 has 14 residues. V was cut by 0 bases and J by 0 bases, with 7 bases left in between. As DNA, the CDR3 is TGTGCCAGCAGCGTAGGCAGCAGCTCCTACGAGCAGTACTTC. It specifies CASSVGSSSYEQYF.

CDR3 sequence: CASSRILLSTGELFF. CDR3 in DNA: TGCGCCAGCAGCCGTATACTGCTGTCCACCGGGGAGCTGTTTTTT. The chain couples TRBV4-3 to TRBJ2-2, with D uncertain. The CDR3 consists of 15 residues. The germline CDR1 and CDR2 sequences are LGHNA and YSLEER. V lost 4 bases and J 4 bases, leaving 13 bases between the germline ends.

The gene calls are TRBV19 and TRBJ1-2; D is perhaps TRBD1 (5 bases). The CDR3 consists of 15 residues. Per the germline V gene, CDR1 is LNHDA and CDR2 is SQIVND (reference sequence). The germline V and J ends were trimmed by 3 bases and 0 bases, with 11 bases remaining between them. CDR3 in DNA: TGTGCCAGTAGTATTTCCGGGACGGCTAACTATGGCTACACCTTC. Translating it yields CASSISGTANYGYTF.

The V and J genes are TRBV4-3 and TRBJ1-4; D not resolved. V lost 1 base and J 8 bases, leaving 17 bases between the germline ends. The CDR3 totals 16 residues. CDR1 is LGHNA and CDR2 is YSLEER in the germline V gene. In DNA form, the CDR3 reads TGCGCCAGCAGCCAAGGGCGTGCTCGGCCCGCCGAAAAACTGTTTTTT. Translating gives CASSQGRARPAEKLFF.

V and J are TRBV7-6 and TRBJ2-5; D is undetermined. The CDR3 consists of 15 residues. CDR1 is SGHVS and CDR2 is FNYEAQ in the germline V gene. Deletions cut 5 bases from V and 2 bases from J, with 15 bases between. The CDR3: CASSIYKGYQETQYF. In nucleotides, the CDR3 is TGTGCCAGCAGCATATACAAAGGATATCAAGAGACCCAGTACTTC.

V is TRBV10-2 and J is TRBJ2-3; a weak D match, TRBD2 (6 bases). Germline CDR1 and CDR2: WSHSY and SAAADI. This CDR3 is built from 15 residues. V lost 3 bases and J lost 2, with 12 bases in between. The CDR3: CASSEYPSVTDTQYF. CDR3 DNA: TGCGCCAGCAGTGAATATCCTAGCGTCACAGATACGCAGTATTTT.

V usage is TRBV24-1 and J usage is TRBJ1-2, with 8 bases matching TRBD1. Germline V lookup: CDR1 KGHDR, CDR2 SFDVKD. The CDR3 totals 14 residues. The ends lost 3 bases at V and 6 bases at J; junction bases unmatched: 5. CDR3 nucleotide sequence: TGTGCCACCAGTGATCCCGACAGGGGTCATGGCTACACCTTC. Protein sequence: CATSDPDRGHGYTF.

V and J are TRBV5-1 and TRBJ2-3, with 7 bases identical to TRBD2. V trimming: 2 bases; J trimming: 6 bases; junction bases outside the gene matches: 21. This CDR3 contains 19 residues. CDR1 SGHRS and CDR2 YFSETQ come from the germline V gene. This CDR3 reads CASSLLESGVRLPDDTQYF. The CDR3 nucleotides are TGCGCCAGCAGCTTATTGGAGAGCGGGGTTCGCCTACCGGATGATACGCAGTATTTT.

In nucleotides, the CDR3 is TGTGCCAGCATCGGGGGGGGGCGTGATGAGCAGTTCTTC. It specifies CASIGGGRDEQFF. This sequence joins TRBV6-5 and TRBJ2-1; 8 nucleotides agree with TRBD2. The CDR3 loop spans 13 amino acids. V dropped 7 bases and J dropped 8; count of bases not matched to a gene: 7. Germline V gene lookup returns CDR1 MNHEY and CDR2 SVGAGI.

In regard to this clone: The junction shows a germline mismatch at one end, possibly a read error. This chain uses TRBV6-2 or TRBV6-3 with TRBJ1-1; D remains ambiguous. This CDR3 has 12 amino acids. Per the germline V gene, CDR1 is MNHEY and CDR2 is SVGEGT. CDR3: CASSYQRGPVGF. DNA of the CDR3: TGTGCCAGCAGTTACCAACGTGGACCGGTCGGCTTT.